The sequence of this T cell receptor (beta chain) was determined in a study of cytomegalovirus exposure and HLA in healthy donors. This clone has more than one count but fewer than ten. Samples came from healthy bone marrow donors. This PCR relied on a set of 60 Vbeta primers and 13 Jbeta primers. Clones were read by immunoSEQ multiplex PCR, and TCRdb kept only the in-frame ones, dropping some. The data contain 140,000 to 150,000 clones, about 10% of them singletons. CDR1 is MNHEY, CDR2 SVGAGI, per germline. The trim removed 5 bases at V and 5 bases at J, leaving 5 bases unmatched. CDR3 length equals 13 residues.

The TCR comes from a man aged 50-60 years in good health and CMV-seronegative. The sequenced material came from PBMCs. This rearrangement joins TRBV6-5 to TRBJ1-1, with 7 bases fitting TRBD1. CDR3 residues: CASSVQGRTEAFF. The CDR3 DNA sequence: TGTGCCAGCAGTGTACAGGGGAGAACTGAAGCTTTCTTT.